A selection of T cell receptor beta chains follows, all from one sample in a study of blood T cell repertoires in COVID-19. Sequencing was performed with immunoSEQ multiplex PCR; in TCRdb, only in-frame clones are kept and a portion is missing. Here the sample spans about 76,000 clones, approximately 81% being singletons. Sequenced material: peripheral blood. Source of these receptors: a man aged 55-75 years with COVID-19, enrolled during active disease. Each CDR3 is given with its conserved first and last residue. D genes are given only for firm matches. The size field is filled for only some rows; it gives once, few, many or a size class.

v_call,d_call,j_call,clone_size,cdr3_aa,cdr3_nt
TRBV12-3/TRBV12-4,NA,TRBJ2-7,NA,CASSLRGSQYF,TGTGCCAGCAGTTTAAGGGGATCGCAGTACTTC
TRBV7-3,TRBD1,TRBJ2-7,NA,CASSPGGSYEQYF,TGTGCCAGCAGTCCAGGGGGTTCCTACGAGCAGTACTTC
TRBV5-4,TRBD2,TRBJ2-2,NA,CASSLGGLAGDTGELFF,TGTGCCAGCAGCTTGGGGGGACTAGCGGGAGATACCGGGGAGCTGTTTTTT
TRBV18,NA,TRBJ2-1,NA,CASSPGGGRGSFEQFF,TGTGCCAGCTCACCAGGAGGGGGCAGGGGCTCTTTTGAGCAGTTCTTC
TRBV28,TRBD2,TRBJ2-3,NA,CASSGGGGPLTDTQYF,TGTGCCAGCAGTGGTGGGGGGGGACCCCTGACAGATACGCAGTATTTT
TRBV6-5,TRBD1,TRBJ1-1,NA,CASSFDRAHAEAFF,TGTGCCAGCAGTTTCGACAGGGCCCACGCTGAAGCTTTCTTT
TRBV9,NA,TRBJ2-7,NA,CASSAQDSKIYEQYF,TGTGCCAGCAGCGCGCAGGACTCTAAGATCTACGAGCAGTACTTC
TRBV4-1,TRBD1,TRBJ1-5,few,CASSHKVSGTGGIIRNQPQHF,TGCGCCAGCAGCCATAAAGTTTCGGGGACAGGGGGTATTATTCGCAATCAGCCCCAGCATTTT
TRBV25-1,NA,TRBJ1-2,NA,CASSEFRYMGPNYGYTF,TGTGCCAGCAGTGAATTCCGGTATATGGGCCCTAACTATGGCTACACCTTC
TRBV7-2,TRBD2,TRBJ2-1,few,CASSLLPGLAQTQFF,TGTGCCAGCAGCTTACTCCCGGGACTAGCCCAAACGCAGTTCTTC
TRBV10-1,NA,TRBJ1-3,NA,CASSDGGGNTIYF,TGCGCCAGCAGTGATGGAGGTGGAAACACCATATATTTT
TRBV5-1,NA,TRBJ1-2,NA,CASSNSSGGYTF,TGCGCCAGCTCAAACAGCTCAGGGGGCTACACCTTC
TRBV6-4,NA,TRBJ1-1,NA,CASSRTLNTEAFF,TGTGCCAGCAGTCGTACTTTGAACACTGAAGCTTTCTTT
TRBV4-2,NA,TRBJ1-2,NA,CASSQEGGQKYYGYTF,TGTGCCAGCAGCCAAGAAGGTGGACAGAAATACTATGGCTACACCTTC
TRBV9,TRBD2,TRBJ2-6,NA,CASSSHGLAGPSGANVLTF,TGTGCCAGCAGCAGCCATGGACTAGCGGGGCCCTCTGGGGCCAACGTCCTGACTTTC
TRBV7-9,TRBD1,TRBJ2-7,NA,CASSSDRVRYEQYF,TGTGCCAGCAGCTCCGACAGGGTGCGGTACGAGCAGTACTTC